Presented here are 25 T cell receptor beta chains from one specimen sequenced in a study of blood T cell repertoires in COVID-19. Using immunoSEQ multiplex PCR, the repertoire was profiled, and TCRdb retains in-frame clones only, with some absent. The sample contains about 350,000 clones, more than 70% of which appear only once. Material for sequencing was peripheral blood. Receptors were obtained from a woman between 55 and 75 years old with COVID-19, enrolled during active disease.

The CDR3, as DNA: TGCAGCGTTGAAGAAGCGGGGGCCTCCACAGATACGCAGTATTTT. Translated, it gives CSVEEAGASTDTQYF. The chain links TRBV29-1 to TRBJ2-3; 8 nucleotides align to TRBD2. The ends lost 0 bases at V and 2 bases at J; junction bases unmatched: 4. CDR1 is SQVTM and CDR2 is ANQGSEA in the germline V gene. This CDR3 region has 15 residues.

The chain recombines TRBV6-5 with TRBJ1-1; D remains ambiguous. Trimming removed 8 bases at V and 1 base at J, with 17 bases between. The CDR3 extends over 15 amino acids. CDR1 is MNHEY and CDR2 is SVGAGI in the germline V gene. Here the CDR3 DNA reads TGTGCCAGCTCAAAAACTGAGGAGGGGAACACTGAAGCTTTCTTT. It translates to CASSKTEEGNTEAFF.

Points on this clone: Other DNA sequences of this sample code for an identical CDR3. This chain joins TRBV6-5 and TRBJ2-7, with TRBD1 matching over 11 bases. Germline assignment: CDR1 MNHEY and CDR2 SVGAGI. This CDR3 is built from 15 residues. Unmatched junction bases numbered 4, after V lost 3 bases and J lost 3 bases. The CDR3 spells CASSYAGTGGYEQYF. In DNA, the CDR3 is TGTGCCAGCAGTTATGCCGGGACAGGGGGCTACGAGCAGTACTTC.

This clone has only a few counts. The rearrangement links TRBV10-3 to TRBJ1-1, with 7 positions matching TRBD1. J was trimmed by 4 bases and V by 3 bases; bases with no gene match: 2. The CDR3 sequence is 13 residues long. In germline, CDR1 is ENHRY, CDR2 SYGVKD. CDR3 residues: CAISDSGGTEAFF. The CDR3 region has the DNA TGTGCCATCAGTGATTCAGGGGGCACTGAAGCTTTCTTT.

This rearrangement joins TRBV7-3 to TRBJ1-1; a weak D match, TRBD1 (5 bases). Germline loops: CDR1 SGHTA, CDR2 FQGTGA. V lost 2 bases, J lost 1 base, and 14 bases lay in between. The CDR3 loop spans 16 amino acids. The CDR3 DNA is TGTGCCAGCAGCTTATACGGGGGGACTAAGAACACTGAAGCTTTCTTT. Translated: CASSLYGGTKNTEAFF.

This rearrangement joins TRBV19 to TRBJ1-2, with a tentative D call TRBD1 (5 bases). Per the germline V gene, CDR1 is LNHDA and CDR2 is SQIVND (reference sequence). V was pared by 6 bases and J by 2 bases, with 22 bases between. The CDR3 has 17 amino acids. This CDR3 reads CASRGSRAVAANYGYTF. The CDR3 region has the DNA TGTGCCAGTAGAGGGTCCAGGGCCGTGGCTGCGAACTATGGCTACACCTTC.

The CDR3 is CASSPRSPSGRETQYF. CDR3 DNA sequence: TGTGCCAGCTCACCACGCTCCCCAAGCGGGCGAGAGACCCAGTACTTC. The V call is TRBV18, the J call TRBJ2-5; D might be TRBD2 (6 bases). This CDR3 comprises 16 residues. With 1 base removed from V and 4 bases from J, the gap between germline ends came to 16 bases. Germline loops: CDR1 KGHSH, CDR2 LQKENI.

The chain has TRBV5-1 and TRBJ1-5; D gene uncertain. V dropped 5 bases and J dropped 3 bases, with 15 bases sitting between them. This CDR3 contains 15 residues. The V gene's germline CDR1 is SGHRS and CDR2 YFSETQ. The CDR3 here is CASSSEGLNNQPQHF. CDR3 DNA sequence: TGCGCCAGCAGTTCTGAGGGATTGAACAATCAGCCCCAGCATTTT. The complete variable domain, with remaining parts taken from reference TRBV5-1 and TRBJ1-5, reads KAGVTQTPRYLIKTRGQQVTLSCSPISGHRSVSWYQQTPGQGLQFLFEYFSETQRNKGNFPGRFSGRQFSNSRSEMNVSTLELGDSALYLCASSSEGLNNQPQHFGDGTRLSIL.

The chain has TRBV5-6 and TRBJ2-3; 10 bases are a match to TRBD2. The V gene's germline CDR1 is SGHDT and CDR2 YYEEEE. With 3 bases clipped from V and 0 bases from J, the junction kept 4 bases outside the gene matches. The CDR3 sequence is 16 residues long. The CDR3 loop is CASSWSGLASTDTQYF. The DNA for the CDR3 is TGTGCCAGCAGCTGGTCGGGACTAGCGAGCACAGATACGCAGTATTTT.

For the CDR3, the DNA is TGTGCCAGCAGCTCTTATGCGGGGGGGCCTCCCTACAATGAGCAGTTCTTC. Translation gives CASSSYAGGPPYNEQFF. J is TRBJ2-1 and V is TRBV7-3; the match to TRBD2 covers 9 bases. Trimming at V came to 4 bases and at J to 2 bases, leaving 9 bases not matched to a gene. The CDR3 length is 17 residues. CDR1 SGHTA and CDR2 FQGTGA come from the germline V gene.

In DNA form, the CDR3 reads TGTGCCAGCAGCCCTAGGTGTCAGCCCCAGCATTTT. Amino acids: CASSPRCQPQHF. The chain combines TRBV9 with TRBJ1-5; D gene ambiguous. Germline V gene data show CDR1 as SGDLS and CDR2 as YYNGEE. V was shortened by 4 bases and J by 6 bases, with 8 bases between the two germline ends. CDR3 length equals 12 residues.

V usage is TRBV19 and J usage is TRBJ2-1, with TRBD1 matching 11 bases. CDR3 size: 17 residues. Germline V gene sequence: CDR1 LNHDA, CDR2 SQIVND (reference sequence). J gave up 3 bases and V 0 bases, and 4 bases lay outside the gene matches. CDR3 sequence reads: CASSIERGQGVYNEQFF. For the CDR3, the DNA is TGTGCCAGTAGTATAGAGAGGGGACAGGGGGTCTACAATGAGCAGTTCTTC.

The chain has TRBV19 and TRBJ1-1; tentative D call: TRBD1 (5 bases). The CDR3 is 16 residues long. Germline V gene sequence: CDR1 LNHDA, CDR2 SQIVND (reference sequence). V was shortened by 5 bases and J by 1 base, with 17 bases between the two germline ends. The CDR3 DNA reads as TGTGCCAGTAGTCAGCGGGGGGGGGTTCGGAACACTGAAGCTTTCTTT. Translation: CASSQRGGVRNTEAFF.

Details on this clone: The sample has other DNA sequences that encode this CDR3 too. CDR3: CASSKEEQQKTQPQHF. For the CDR3, the DNA is TGTGCCAGCAGCAAAGAGGAGCAACAAAAAACCCAGCCCCAGCATTTT. This chain links TRBV21-1 with TRBJ1-5. TRBV21-1 is a recognized pseudogene. There are 16 residues in the CDR3.

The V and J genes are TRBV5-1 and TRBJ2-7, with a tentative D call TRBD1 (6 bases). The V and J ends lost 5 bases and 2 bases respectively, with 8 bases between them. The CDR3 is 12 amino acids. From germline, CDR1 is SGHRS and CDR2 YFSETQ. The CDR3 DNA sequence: TGCGCCAGCAGAGAGGGGGCCTACGAGCAGTACTTC. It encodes CASREGAYEQYF.

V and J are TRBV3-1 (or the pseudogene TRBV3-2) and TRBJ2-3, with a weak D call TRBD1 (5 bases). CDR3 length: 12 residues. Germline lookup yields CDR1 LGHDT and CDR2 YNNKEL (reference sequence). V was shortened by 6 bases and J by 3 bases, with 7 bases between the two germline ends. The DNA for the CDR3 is TGTGCCAGCAGACACAGGACAGATACGCAGTATTTT. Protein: CASRHRTDTQYF.

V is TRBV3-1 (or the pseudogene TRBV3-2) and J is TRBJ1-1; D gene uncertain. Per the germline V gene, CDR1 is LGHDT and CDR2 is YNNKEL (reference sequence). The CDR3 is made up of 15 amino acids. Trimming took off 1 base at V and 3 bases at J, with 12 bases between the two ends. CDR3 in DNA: TGTGCCAGCAGCCAAGCCCCGACTGGCTACACTGAAGCTTTCTTT. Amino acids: CASSQAPTGYTEAFF.

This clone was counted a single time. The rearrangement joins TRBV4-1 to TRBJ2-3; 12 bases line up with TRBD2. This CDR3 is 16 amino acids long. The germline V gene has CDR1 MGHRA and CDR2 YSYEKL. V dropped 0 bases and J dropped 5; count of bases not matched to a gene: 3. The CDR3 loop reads CASSQDLAGGQDTQYF. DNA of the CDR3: TGCGCCAGCAGCCAAGATCTAGCGGGGGGGCAAGATACGCAGTATTTT.

The CDR3 region is CASSSEGLNTGELFF. The CDR3 region has the DNA TGCGCCAGCAGCTCGGAGGGGCTCAACACCGGGGAGCTGTTTTTT. The chain recombines TRBV5-1 with TRBJ2-2; D possibly corresponds to TRBD2 (6 bases). Trimming removed 3 bases at V and 2 bases at J, with 11 bases between. The CDR3 sequence is 15 residues long. CDR1 and CDR2 (germline): SGHRS, YFSETQ.

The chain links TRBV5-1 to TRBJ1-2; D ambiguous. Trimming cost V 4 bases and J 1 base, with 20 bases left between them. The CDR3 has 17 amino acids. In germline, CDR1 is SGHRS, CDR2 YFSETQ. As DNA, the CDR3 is TGCGCCAGCAGCACGGACCCAGGAGGTTATCTTAACTATGGCTACACCTTC. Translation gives CASSTDPGGYLNYGYTF.

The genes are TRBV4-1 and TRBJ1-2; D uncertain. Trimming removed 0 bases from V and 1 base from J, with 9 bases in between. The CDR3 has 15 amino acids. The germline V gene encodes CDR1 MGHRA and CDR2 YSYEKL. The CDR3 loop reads CASSQEQVDNYGYTF. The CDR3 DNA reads TGCGCCAGCAGCCAAGAGCAGGTTGATAACTATGGCTACACCTTC.

This CDR3 is CASSRTSTGLSRIYGYTF. The DNA for the CDR3 is TGTGCCAGCAGCCGAACCTCGACAGGTTTAAGTAGAATCTATGGCTACACCTTC. The chain recombines TRBV3-1 (or the pseudogene TRBV3-2) with TRBJ1-2, with a possible D match to TRBD1 (6 bases). The V and J ends lost 4 bases and 4 bases respectively, with 25 bases between them. CDR1 and CDR2 (germline): LGHDT, YNNKEL (reference sequence). CDR3 size: 18 residues.

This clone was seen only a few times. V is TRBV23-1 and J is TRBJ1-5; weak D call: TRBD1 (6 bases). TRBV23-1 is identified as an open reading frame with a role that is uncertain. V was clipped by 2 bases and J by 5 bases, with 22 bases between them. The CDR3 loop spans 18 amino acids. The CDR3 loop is CASSQGSRETGPHQPQHF. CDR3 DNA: TGCGCCAGCAGTCAAGGTAGTAGGGAGACAGGCCCTCATCAGCCCCAGCATTTT.

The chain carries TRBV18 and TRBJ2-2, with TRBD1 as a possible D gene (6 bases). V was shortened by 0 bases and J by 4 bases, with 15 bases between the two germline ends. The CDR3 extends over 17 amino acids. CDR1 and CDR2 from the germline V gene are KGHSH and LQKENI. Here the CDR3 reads CASSPPGQGHGTGELFF. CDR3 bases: TGTGCCAGCTCACCACCGGGGCAGGGGCACGGCACCGGGGAGCTGTTTTTT.

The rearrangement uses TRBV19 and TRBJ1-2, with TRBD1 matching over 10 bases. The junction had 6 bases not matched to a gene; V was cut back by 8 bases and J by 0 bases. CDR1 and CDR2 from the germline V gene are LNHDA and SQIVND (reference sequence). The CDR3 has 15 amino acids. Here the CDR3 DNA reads TGTGCCAGTCGTCGGGACAGGGGAGCTAACTATGGCTACACCTTC. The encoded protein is CASRRDRGANYGYTF.